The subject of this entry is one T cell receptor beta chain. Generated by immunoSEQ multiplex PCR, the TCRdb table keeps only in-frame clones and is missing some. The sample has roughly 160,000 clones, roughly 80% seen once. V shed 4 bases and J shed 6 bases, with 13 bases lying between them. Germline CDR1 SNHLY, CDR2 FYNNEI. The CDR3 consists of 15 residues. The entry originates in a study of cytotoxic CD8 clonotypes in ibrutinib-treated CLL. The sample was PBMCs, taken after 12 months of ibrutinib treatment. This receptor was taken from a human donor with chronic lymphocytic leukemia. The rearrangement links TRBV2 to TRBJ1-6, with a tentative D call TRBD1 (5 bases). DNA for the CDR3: TGTGCCAGCAGTGTGAGGGGCACTAGTAATTCACCCCTCCACTTT. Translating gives CASSVRGTSNSPLHF.